This T cell receptor (beta chain) stems from a study of cytomegalovirus exposure and HLA in healthy donors. Whole-study context: Of the donors genotyped, several hundred in all, 75% to 90% fell in the Caucasian-associated ancestry cluster.

Vbeta (60) and Jbeta (13) primers were used in the PCR. The method was immunoSEQ multiplex PCR; TCRdb's version includes in-frame clones alone and lacks a portion of them. Of roughly 190,000 clones listed, over 75% were seen once; the top ten hold around 3%. V dropped 4 bases and J dropped 4; count of bases not matched to a gene: 8. Germline V gene lookup returns CDR1 SNHLY and CDR2 FYNNEI. The CDR3 is 15 amino acids. Notes on this clone: Its target is unknown.

Study-wide results and limits: A classifier reportedly called cytomegalovirus status with high sensitivity and specificity. In a later analysis, at a false discovery rate of 0.05, fewer than 20,000 TCR beta sequences matched HLA alleles. Reportedly, TCR beta sequences accurately predicted HLA-A and HLA-B alleles in most subjects.

J is TRBJ2-7 and V is TRBV2; 9 nucleotides line up with TRBD1. Sequencing was done on a sample of PBMCs. The TCR originated in a female donor in good health and CMV-seronegative. CDR3 residues: CASSAPGQGRYEQYF. CDR3 coding DNA: TGTGCCAGCAGTGCACCGGGACAGGGACGGTACGAGCAGTACTTC.